The 25 T cell receptor beta chains reported below all come from one sample, sequenced in a study of cytomegalovirus exposure and HLA in healthy donors. 13 Jbeta primers and 60 Vbeta primers were used for the PCR. Libraries were prepared by immunoSEQ multiplex PCR; TCRdb keeps only in-frame clonotypes and omits some of them. The sample holds about 97,000 clones, under 85% seen once. The material sequenced was PBMCs. These receptors all come from a man aged 35 to 55 in good health and CMV-seronegative.

The chain couples TRBV19 to TRBJ2-7, with a possible D match to TRBD2 (5 bases). The V end lost 9 bases, the J end lost 0 bases, and 15 bases lay between the germline ends. Germline V lookup: CDR1 LNHDA, CDR2 SQIVND (reference sequence). The CDR3 consists of 14 residues. The CDR3 reads CARLTLGSSYEQYF. The CDR3 DNA sequence: TGTGCCAGGTTGACCCTGGGGAGCTCCTACGAGCAGTACTTC. The entire variable domain, with the rest obtained from reference TRBV19 and TRBJ2-7, is as follows: DGGITQSPKYLFRKEGQNVTLSCEQNLNHDAMYWYRQDPGQGLRLIYYSQIVNDFQKGDIAEGYSVSREKKESFPLTVTSAQKNPTAFYLCARLTLGSSYEQYFGPGTRLTVT.

The chain is built from TRBV5-4 and TRBJ2-7; possibly TRBD1 for D (6 bases). V dropped 3 bases and J dropped 2 bases, with 15 bases sitting between them. Germline CDR1 SGHNT, CDR2 YYREEE (reference sequence). CDR3 length: 15 amino acids. This CDR3 is CASSSGQRGTYEQYF. CDR3 coding DNA: TGTGCCAGCAGCTCAGGACAGCGTGGGACCTACGAGCAGTACTTC.

The chain uses TRBV7-2 and TRBJ1-2, with 9 bases matching TRBD1. In germline, CDR1 is SGHTA, CDR2 FQGNSA. The CDR3 runs to 14 residues. Trimming at V came to 5 bases and at J to 4 bases, leaving 5 bases not matched to a gene. The CDR3 DNA reads as TGTGCCAGCAGCGCGACAGGGGGACTCTATGGCTACACCTTC. Translated, it gives CASSATGGLYGYTF. Supplemented by reference TRBV7-2 and TRBJ1-2, the full variable domain reads GAGVSQSPSNKVTEKGKDVELRCDPISGHTALYWYRQSLGQGLEFLIYFQGNSAPDKSGLPSDRFSAERTGGSVSTLTIQRTQQEDSAVYLCASSATGGLYGYTFGSGTRLTVV.

For this clone: Other nucleotide sequences from this sample produce the same CDR3. The J gene is TRBJ1-1, the V gene TRBV7-2; possibly TRBD1 for D (5 bases). This CDR3 has 14 residues. The V end lost 0 bases, the J end lost 4 bases, and 9 bases lay between the germline ends. In germline, CDR1 is SGHTA, CDR2 FQGNSA. The CDR3 coding sequence is TGTGCCAGCAGCTTAGCGGGGCAGGGCACTGAAGCTTTCTTT. This gives the protein CASSLAGQGTEAFF.

This clone was found once. CDR3 coding DNA: TGCGCCAGCAGCCAGGACAGGCCGAACACCGGGGAGCTGTTTTTT. Its protein is CASSQDRPNTGELFF. V gene TRBV5-1 combines with J gene TRBJ2-2, with 7 nucleotides matching TRBD1. In germline, CDR1 is SGHRS, CDR2 YFSETQ. V trimming: 4 bases; J trimming: 0 bases; junction bases outside the gene matches: 3. The CDR3 length is 15 residues.

This clone has just a few counts. This chain joins TRBV5-6 and TRBJ1-5; D call uncertain. From germline, CDR1 is SGHDT and CDR2 YYEEEE. The ends were cut back, 3 bases at V and 5 bases at J, with 12 bases in the middle. This CDR3 contains 14 residues. In nucleotides, the CDR3 is TGTGCCAGCAGCTCCGGACGGGGATATCAGCCCCAGCATTTT. Its translation: CASSSGRGYQPQHF.

The count of this clone is one. The chain is built from TRBV7-9 and TRBJ2-1; D unclear. The CDR3 is 14 amino acids. The germline V gene has CDR1 SEHNR and CDR2 FQNEAQ (reference sequence). V was trimmed by 1 base and J by 5 bases, leaving 9 bases between them. CDR3 sequence (DNA): TGTGCCAGCAGCTTAGGAACAGCCAACAATGAGCAGTTCTTC. Protein: CASSLGTANNEQFF.

A few counts support this clone. This sequence joins TRBV7-8 and TRBJ2-7; D remains ambiguous. The V and J ends lost 5 bases and 0 bases respectively, with 11 bases between them. The CDR3 covers 14 residues. Germline lookup yields CDR1 SGHVS and CDR2 FQNEAQ. In nucleotides, the CDR3 is TGTGCCAGCAGCGCCCGCAGGCTCTCCTACGAGCAGTACTTC. Its protein product is CASSARRLSYEQYF.

This sequence joins TRBV5-5 and TRBJ1-2, with no clear D. This CDR3 has 16 residues. V was shortened by 5 bases and J by 2 bases, with 19 bases between the two germline ends. Germline CDR1 is SGHKS and CDR2 is YYEKEE (reference sequence). The CDR3 coding sequence is TGTGCCAGCAGACCTCCCCCAGGCAGGCCGAACTATGGCTACACCTTC. This encodes CASRPPPGRPNYGYTF.

This rearrangement joins TRBV7-9 to TRBJ2-7, with D possibly matching TRBD2 (5 bases). In germline, CDR1 is SEHNR, CDR2 FQNEAQ (reference sequence). This CDR3 is 14 amino acids long. The ends were cut back, 2 bases at V and 1 base at J, with 9 bases in the middle. The CDR3 coding sequence is TGTGCCAGCAGCTTATTAGAGGGATCCTACGAGCAGTACGTC. Its translation: CASSLLEGSYEQYV.

The chain joins TRBV29-1 to TRBJ1-1, with TRBD1 as a possible D gene (6 bases). CDR3 length: 13 residues. From germline, CDR1 is SQVTM and CDR2 ANQGSEA. Trimming shortened V by 3 bases and J by 0 bases, and 8 bases separated the two germline ends. For the CDR3, the DNA is TGCAGCGTTGAGGGGGCGTTGAACACTGAAGCTTTCTTT. Translated, it gives CSVEGALNTEAFF.

The J gene is TRBJ2-2, the V gene TRBV27, with TRBD1 matching 9 bases. V shed 8 bases, J shed 6 bases, and the junction held 7 bases outside the gene matches. Germline values: CDR1 MNHEY, CDR2 SMNVEV (reference sequence). The CDR3 extends over 14 amino acids. CDR3 DNA: TGTGCCAGCCGGGACAGGGTATTTGCCGGGGAGCTGTTTTTT. This sequence encodes CASRDRVFAGELFF.

The rearrangement joins TRBV5-6 to TRBJ2-2; TRBD1 agrees at 7 bases. Germline V gene lookup returns CDR1 SGHDT and CDR2 YYEEEE. CDR3 length equals 15 residues. The ends lost 6 bases at V and 8 bases at J; junction bases unmatched: 13. CDR3 loop: CASTASDRTWGELFF. CDR3 in DNA: TGTGCCAGCACCGCCTCGGACAGGACCTGGGGGGAGCTGTTTTTT.

The J gene is TRBJ2-4, the V gene TRBV5-1; possible D gene TRBD1, 5 bases. There are 13 residues in the CDR3. Germline V gene sequence: CDR1 SGHRS, CDR2 YFSETQ. Trimming stripped 6 bases from V and 9 bases from J, with 16 bases between. CDR3 coding DNA: TGCGCCAGCACGCTCGACCCAACAGGCATTCAGTACTTC. This translates into CASTLDPTGIQYF.

This clone was observed a few times. The V gene is TRBV5-6, the J gene TRBJ2-7, with 7 bases identical to TRBD2. V lost 5 bases and J lost 3; bases outside the gene matches: 8. This CDR3 region has 14 residues. Germline CDR1 is SGHDT and CDR2 is YYEEEE. The CDR3 sequence: CASRTGTTYYEQYV. The CDR3 DNA reads TGTGCCAGCAGGACCGGGACTACTTACTACGAGCAGTACGTC.

This clone has a single count. This chain joins TRBV4-1 and TRBJ1-6; no clear D gene. This CDR3 region has 14 residues. V was trimmed by 1 base and J by 4 bases, leaving 5 bases between them. Germline values: CDR1 MGHRA, CDR2 YSYEKL. The CDR3 loop reads CASSQGVYNSPLHF. CDR3 DNA: TGCGCCAGCAGCCAAGGAGTGTATAATTCACCCCTCCACTTT.

V and J are TRBV19 and TRBJ1-5; D remains ambiguous. This CDR3 is built from 14 residues. Trimming removed 6 bases at V and 6 bases at J, with 15 bases between. CDR1 is LNHDA, CDR2 SQIVND, per germline (reference sequence). In DNA, the CDR3 is TGTGCCAGTAGACGGACGACCGAGGGTCAGCCCCAGCATTTT. Translation: CASRRTTEGQPQHF.

This chain uses TRBV9 with TRBJ2-1; 9 bases align to TRBD2. The CDR3 loop spans 16 amino acids. Germline V gene lookup returns CDR1 SGDLS and CDR2 YYNGEE. Losses at the gene ends were 0 bases for V and 7 bases for J; bases not matched to a gene: 8. The CDR3 DNA is TGTGCCAGCAGCGTAGTAATCCAGCGGGGGGTTAATGAGCAGTTCTTC. It is translated as CASSVVIQRGVNEQFF.

The chain employs TRBV5-1 and TRBJ1-1; 10 positions match TRBD1. The V gene end was trimmed by 1 base and the J gene end by 4 bases; junction bases not matched to a gene: 10. This CDR3 has 17 amino acids. Germline CDR1 reads SGHRS; CDR2 reads YFSETQ. CDR3 sequence reads: CASSLRGPDRGGTEAFF. Here the CDR3 DNA reads TGCGCCAGCAGCTTGAGGGGCCCGGACAGGGGGGGCACTGAAGCTTTCTTT. The whole variable domain, filled in from reference TRBV5-1 and TRBJ1-1, reads KAGVTQTPRYLIKTRGQQVTLSCSPISGHRSVSWYQQTPGQGLQFLFEYFSETQRNKGNFPGRFSGRQFSNSRSEMNVSTLELGDSALYLCASSLRGPDRGGTEAFFGQGTRLTVV.

This CDR3 is CASRAGTGTDTQYF. Written as DNA, the CDR3 is TGCGCCAGCAGAGCGGGGACTGGCACAGATACGCAGTATTTT. This chain uses TRBV5-1 with TRBJ2-3; 7 bases are shared with TRBD2. Per the germline V gene, CDR1 is SGHRS and CDR2 is YFSETQ. The junction had 4 bases not matched to a gene; V was cut back by 5 bases and J by 1 base. This CDR3 contains 14 residues.

V usage is TRBV7-9 and J usage is TRBJ1-6; 7 bases line up with TRBD1. The V and J ends lost 5 bases and 5 bases, in that order; junction bases with no gene match: 3. This CDR3 has 14 amino acids. The germline CDR1 and CDR2 sequences are SEHNR and FQNEAQ (reference sequence). CDR3 sequence reads: CASSLGQNNSPLHF. The CDR3 DNA is TGTGCCAGCAGCCTGGGACAGAATAATTCACCCCTCCACTTT.

The CDR3 protein is CASGDLGLAGVMDTQYF. CDR3 DNA sequence: TGTGCCAGCGGGGACCTCGGACTAGCGGGGGTGATGGATACGCAGTATTTT. J is TRBJ2-3 and V is TRBV2; TRBD2 agrees at 13 bases. This CDR3 comprises 17 residues. The V gene end was trimmed by 8 bases and the J gene end by 6 bases; junction bases not matched to a gene: 14. Germline V gene sequence: CDR1 SNHLY, CDR2 FYNNEI.

The chain couples TRBV7-2 to TRBJ1-2; D unresolved. CDR3 length: 15 amino acids. Between the trimmed V and J ends, which lost 5 bases and 0 bases, there was a span of 13 bases. From germline, CDR1 is SGHTA and CDR2 FQGNSA. The CDR3 DNA follows: TGTGCCAGCAGCCCCGGACGGGAAGCTAACTATGGCTACACCTTC. Amino acid sequence: CASSPGREANYGYTF.

The chain employs TRBV6-7 and TRBJ1-2; 8 bases map to TRBD1. TRBV6-7 is assigned to the ORF class and has an uncertain function. With 0 bases clipped from V and 3 bases from J, the junction kept 3 bases outside the gene matches. This CDR3 has 15 residues. The CDR3 spells CASSYSMDRDYGYTF. In nucleotides, the CDR3 is TGTGCCAGCAGTTACTCGATGGACAGGGACTATGGCTACACCTTC.

This clone appeared a single time. The same CDR3 can be traced to other DNA sequences in this sample. V usage is TRBV9 and J usage is TRBJ1-3; D unresolved. CDR1 SGDLS and CDR2 YYNGEE come from the germline V gene. The CDR3 sequence is 14 residues long. The ends were cut back, 0 bases at V and 4 bases at J, with 8 bases in the middle. The CDR3 spells CASSVGTAGNTIYF. The CDR3 DNA sequence: TGTGCCAGCAGCGTAGGCACAGCAGGAAACACCATATATTTT.